This TCR beta chain was obtained from a study of cytomegalovirus exposure and HLA in healthy donors. Findings of the study overall: The productive fraction for most TCR beta V segments was about 90% or about 30% in an earlier analysis. Immune exposure information comprised only CMV serostatus.

Turning to this clone: The antigen is undetermined.

PCR amplification relied on 60 Vbeta primers (plus 13 Jbeta primers). Sequenced by immunoSEQ multiplex PCR; TCRdb stores in-frame clones only, minus some. The table lists 75,000 to 100,000 clones. This CDR3 spans 18 amino acids. Germline loops: CDR1 SGHRS, CDR2 YFSETQ. V was pared by 0 bases and J by 1 base, with 9 bases of the junction left unmatched. The chain employs TRBV5-1 and TRBJ2-3; TRBD2 aligns across 9 bases. The sequence was obtained from a woman aged 60 to 75 in good health and CMV-seronegative. The specimen was PBMCs. The CDR3 DNA reads TGCGCCAGCAGCTTGGTAGCTAGCGGGACAGTTGGCACAGATACGCAGTATTTT. Amino acids: CASSLVASGTVGTDTQYF.